Following are 6 T cell receptor beta chains from one sample sequenced in a study of CD8 T cells in ankylosing spondylitis. TCRdb re-derived calls from the 5' RACE reads in MiXCR, one entry per CDR3 protein. The data hold approximately 92,000 distinct CDR3 sequences, with about 9.1% observed a single time. The sequenced material came from blood, either unsorted or a sorted T cell fraction (not recorded which). The receptors stem from a male donor with ankylosing spondylitis or in good health (not recorded which).

This clonotype was counted at least ten times. The V call is TRBV20-1, the J call TRBJ1-2; D gene unclear. Germline V gene data show CDR1 as DFQATT and CDR2 as SNEGSKA (reference sequence). The CDR3 extends over 13 amino acids. The ends were cut back, 0 bases at V and 6 bases at J, with 11 bases in the middle. The CDR3 here is CSAREVGQDGYTF. CDR3 coding DNA: TGCAGTGCTAGAGAGGTGGGTCAAGATGGCTACACCTTC.

The sample holds many counts of this clonotype. The chain has TRBV24-1 and TRBJ1-5, with D tentatively TRBD1 (6 bases). The CDR3 runs 17 residues. Germline CDR1 and CDR2: KGHDR and SFDVKD. Trimming pared 5 bases from V and 0 bases from J, leaving 16 bases between. The DNA for the CDR3 is TGTGCCACCAGTGGGAGTAGGGGGGCTATTAGCAATCAGCCCCAGCATTTT. It specifies CATSGSRGAISNQPQHF.

In its sample, this clonotype was seen a few times. V gene TRBV24-1 combines with J gene TRBJ2-3, with D possibly TRBD2 on 7 matching bases. V gave up 3 bases and J gave up 6 bases, with 15 bases separating them. The CDR3 is 15 residues long. Germline loops: CDR1 KGHDR, CDR2 SFDVKD. As DNA, the CDR3 is TGTGCCACCAGTGATGGAGGGGGGGGCCGTGATACGCAGTATTTT. It translates to CATSDGGGGRDTQYF.

As for this clonotype: A much larger clone sits a single nucleotide away, making a read error possible. The genes are TRBV6-6 and TRBJ1-5, with 8 bases matching TRBD1. The CDR3 covers 11 residues. Unmatched junction bases numbered 3, after V lost 7 bases and J lost 10 bases. Germline values: CDR1 MNHNY, CDR2 SVGAGI (reference sequence). DNA of the CDR3: TGTGCCAGCAAAGGGACAGGCCCCCAGCATTTT. Its protein product is CASKGTGPQHF.

The J gene is TRBJ2-1, the V gene TRBV6-2 or TRBV6-3; either TRBD1 or TRBD2 may fit D (7 bases each). Between the trimmed V and J ends, which lost 8 bases and 4 bases, there was a span of 12 bases. CDR1 is MNHEY and CDR2 is SVGEGT in the germline V gene. The CDR3 is 13 residues long. CDR3 bases: TGTGCCAGCGGCAGGGGGGGATACAATGAGCAGTTCTTC. The encoded protein is CASGRGGYNEQFF.

This clonotype has at least ten counts. This rearrangement joins TRBV27 to TRBJ1-5; D not certain. With 0 bases removed from V and 2 bases from J, the gap between germline ends came to 11 bases. CDR3 length equals 16 residues. Germline CDR1 reads MNHEY; CDR2 reads SMNVEV (reference sequence). The CDR3 reads CASSLSSGYGNQPQHF. The CDR3 coding sequence is TGTGCCAGCAGTTTATCTTCGGGGTATGGCAATCAGCCCCAGCATTTT.